This T cell receptor beta chain was found in a study of shared clonotypes between healthy human individuals. Regarding the study as a whole: The donor pool, a small one, limited the genetic and exposure-history diversity represented. Between a handful of donors, naive CD4 clonotypes were shared at a level of approximately 5%.

The V end lost 1 base, the J end lost 6 bases, and 9 bases lay between the germline ends. The CDR3 is 13 residues long. CDR1 and CDR2 from the germline V gene are SGHAT and FQDESV (reference sequence). For this clone: Its specificity is unknown.

Libraries were prepared by immunoSEQ multiplex PCR; TCRdb keeps only in-frame clonotypes and omits some of them. The sample contains fewer than 2.5 million clones, roughly 93% of which appear only once. Division of CD4+ cells produced a CD45RA+ naive subset and a CD45RA-negative memory subset. V is TRBV11-1 and J is TRBJ1-1; a possible D gene is TRBD1 (5 bases). The TCR originated in a man aged 18-30 years in good health. Some clones in this sample may be carry-over from other donors' samples. Sequenced sample: naive CD4+ T cells from PBMCs. Noted subset: CD45RA+ positively selected. The CDR3 protein is CASSLGGQAEAFF. CDR3 coding DNA: TGTGCCAGCAGCTTAGGGGGCCAGGCTGAAGCTTTCTTT.